What follows are 3 T cell receptor beta chains derived from one specimen sequenced in a study of breast tumors, draining lymph nodes, adjacent tissues. The lymph nodes were axillary draining lymph nodes from breast cancer patients. MiXCR, run by TCRdb on the multiplex PCR reads, gives a single entry per CDR3 protein. In the table there are about 230,000 distinct CDR3 sequences, approximately 29% of which are singletons. The sample consisted of axillary lymph node tissue. These receptors all stem from a female donor with breast cancer. Some clones in this sample may be carry-over from other donors' samples.

The chain couples TRBV27 to TRBJ2-1; D is unresolved. The CDR3 consists of 16 residues. Germline V CDR1 and CDR2: MNHEY, SMNVEV (reference sequence). Trimming took off 1 base at V and 0 bases at J, with 10 bases between the two ends. The CDR3 sequence: CASSLLMQSSYNEQFF. In DNA form, the CDR3 reads TGTGCCAGCAGTTTATTAATGCAGTCCTCCTACAATGAGCAGTTCTTC.

This clonotype occurred many times. The V gene is TRBV9, the J gene TRBJ2-7; tentative D call: TRBD1 (6 bases). CDR3 length: 15 amino acids. Germline-derived CDR1 and CDR2 are SGDLS and YYNGEE. V gave up 0 bases and J gave up 4 bases, with 14 bases separating them. CDR3 bases: TGTGCCAGCAGCGTAGCTCCAGGGGAGTGGTACGAGCAGTACTTC. Its protein product is CASSVAPGEWYEQYF.

There are many counts of this clonotype. This chain uses TRBV4-1 with TRBJ2-1; no clear D. Germline V lookup: CDR1 MGHRA, CDR2 YSYEKL. CDR3 length: 15 amino acids. V lost 0 bases to trimming and J lost 2 bases, with 8 bases between them. The CDR3 coding sequence is TGCGCCAGCAGCCAAGAAGGGCAGCCCTACAATGAGCAGTTCTTC. Translated, it gives CASSQEGQPYNEQFF.